This T cell receptor beta chain was sequenced during a study of T cells in localized non-small cell lung cancer. Produced via immunoSEQ multiplex PCR; TCRdb's table is partial and in-frame only. The data contain roughly 40,000 clones, approximately 80% of them singletons. General observations from the study: Uninvolved adjacent lung had more T cell clonality than any other tissue, topping tumor.

Germline V gene lookup returns CDR1 SGHTA and CDR2 FQGTGA. Trimming shortened V by 5 bases and J by 1 base, and 8 bases separated the two germline ends. CDR3 size: 13 residues. About this clone itself: Its cognate antigen is unknown.

The rearrangement links TRBV7-3 to TRBJ1-1; D is unclear. Sequencing used PBMCs, obtained before any cancer treatment. The source of this sequence is a man aged 35-75 years with stage II lung adenocarcinoma. The CDR3 spells CASSLQPNTEAFF. CDR3 in DNA: TGTGCCAGCAGCCTACAGCCGAACACTGAAGCTTTCTTT.